This T cell receptor (beta chain) came from a study of spatial heterogeneity in lung cancer. General study results and limits: Coverage of tumor T cells was estimated at approximately 7% for alpha chains and 13% to 15% for beta chains. Expanded alpha and beta TCR counts within tumors tracked tumor mutation counts.

To note about this clonotype: Its antigen is currently unknown.

The junction had 6 bases not matched to a gene; V was cut back by 5 bases and J by 4 bases. The germline gives CDR1 SGHTA, CDR2 FQGNSA. This CDR3 is built from 14 residues. Indicated time point: sample taken at primary tumor resection. The donors, around 72 patients with untreated early-stage non-small cell lung cancer, provided the samples. Tumor, nontumor lung or frozen PBMC supplied whole RNA that was sequenced unsorted. A unique molecular identifier was carried by every single TCR cDNA molecule. In TCRdb, the 5' RACE reads were re-called with MiXCR into one record per CDR3 protein. The sample has 18,000 or so distinct CDR3 sequences; under 7% are singletons.

Sample: lung tumor tissue, taken at surgery. J is TRBJ1-2 and V is TRBV7-2, with 8 bases aligning to TRBD1. The TCR was taken from a female donor with early-stage non-small cell lung cancer. The DNA of the CDR3 is TGTGCCAGCAGCAGACAGGGGTTCGGCTATGGCTACACCTTC. Amino acids: CASSRQGFGYGYTF.